What follows describes a single TCR beta chain. The CDR3 loop spans 15 amino acids. Germline V gene data show CDR1 as SNHLY and CDR2 as FYNNEI. The trim removed 4 bases at V and 4 bases at J, leaving 6 bases unmatched. The TCR beta repertoire was assessed by survey-level immunoSEQ sequencing. Clones were sequenced by immunoSEQ multiplex PCR, and TCRdb holds only the in-frame ones, with some missing. The sample records under 65,000 clones, about 92% being singletons. V and J are TRBV2 and TRBJ2-2, with TRBD2 identical over 7 bases. The TCR was taken from a man aged 35 to 55 with rheumatoid arthritis. Material for sequencing was PBMCs. The CDR3 here is CASSVFGGGTGELFF. CDR3 sequence (DNA): TGTGCCAGCAGTGTTTTTGGGGGGGGCACCGGGGAGCTGTTTTTT.